Presented here are 27 T cell receptor beta chains from one specimen sequenced in a study of blood T cell repertoires in COVID-19 (TCRdb year 2020). Libraries were prepared through the immunoSEQ multiplex PCR assay. In its TCRdb copy, this immuneACCESS table keeps in-frame sequences only and misses some clones. Where compared with another copy, unresolved V genes explain less than half of these, and the others have no known cause. The sample table contains about 180,000 clones; only one count was recorded for roughly 80% of them. Together, the top ten hold around 15% of the sample. Material: PBMCs or T cells enriched from blood (not recorded which). The receptors were gathered from a man aged 55 to 70 who had been exposed to COVID-19.

The chain carries TRBV5-4 and TRBJ2-1, with 10 bases lining up with TRBD1. CDR1 is SGHNT, CDR2 YYREEE, per germline (reference sequence). V was clipped by 4 bases and J by 7 bases; unmatched bases: 5. CDR3 length: 14 amino acids. The DNA for the CDR3 is TGTGCCAGCAGCGGGGGACAGGGGCGGAATGAGCAGTTCTTC. This gives the protein CASSGGQGRNEQFF.

This chain links TRBV7-2 with TRBJ1-2; D remains ambiguous. The CDR3 runs 16 residues. CDR1 is SGHTA and CDR2 is FQGNSA in the germline V gene. With 0 bases removed from V and 3 bases from J, the gap between germline ends came to 14 bases. The chain's CDR3 is CASSLARASGYYGYTF. The CDR3 coding sequence is TGTGCCAGCAGCTTAGCGCGGGCCTCGGGATACTATGGCTACACCTTC.

This sequence joins TRBV19 and TRBJ2-5, with D tentatively TRBD2 (6 bases). Germline values: CDR1 LNHDA, CDR2 SQIVND (reference sequence). The germline V and J ends were trimmed by 10 bases and 0 bases, with 15 bases remaining between them. The CDR3 is made up of 14 amino acids. CDR3 protein: CATNNPGDQETQYF. As DNA, the CDR3 is TGTGCCACCAACAATCCGGGAGACCAAGAGACCCAGTACTTC.

V usage is TRBV2 and J usage is TRBJ2-7; maybe TRBD1 (7 bases). The V gene lost 6 bases and the J gene lost 3 bases, with 27 bases spanning the gap. From germline, CDR1 is SNHLY and CDR2 FYNNEI. This CDR3 spans 18 amino acids. The CDR3, as DNA: TGTGCCAGCAGGGCGACAGGGCGGGAACCCTCGGAGAGCTACGAGCAGTACTTC. Amino acids: CASRATGREPSESYEQYF.

The J gene is TRBJ2-1, the V gene TRBV7-2, with a possible D match to TRBD1 (5 bases). Germline CDR1 and CDR2: SGHTA and FQGNSA. The V end was cut by 3 bases, the J end by 6 bases, with 9 bases between. This CDR3 has 13 amino acids. DNA for the CDR3: TGTGCCAGCAGCTTGGGGCCGGTCAATGAGCAGTTCTTC. Amino acid sequence: CASSLGPVNEQFF.

This clone was counted only a few times. This rearrangement joins TRBV2 to TRBJ2-3, with a weak D call TRBD2 (6 bases). This CDR3 region has 16 residues. Deletions cut 6 bases from V and 0 bases from J, with 16 bases between. CDR1 is SNHLY, CDR2 FYNNEI, per germline. CDR3 in DNA: TGTGCCAGCAGAAACCGGGACTTTCGTAGCACAGATACGCAGTATTTT. Protein: CASRNRDFRSTDTQYF.

This chain connects TRBV6-5 to TRBJ2-7, with 11 bases matching TRBD2. This CDR3 is built from 15 residues. V trimming: 7 bases; J trimming: 3 bases; junction bases outside the gene matches: 8. Germline V lookup: CDR1 MNHEY, CDR2 SVGAGI. In DNA, the CDR3 is TGTGCCAGCAATAGCTGGACTAGCGGGTTCTACGAGCAGTACTTC. This translates into CASNSWTSGFYEQYF.

The chain is built from TRBV3-1 (or the pseudogene TRBV3-2) and TRBJ2-1; 14 bases map to TRBD2. After removal of 4 bases from V and 3 bases from J, the junction contained 5 bases not matched to a gene. CDR1 is LGHDT and CDR2 is YNNKEL in the germline V gene (reference sequence). This CDR3 is built from 17 residues. CDR3 DNA sequence: TGTGCCAGCAGCCGCGCAGGGACTAGCGGGAGCTACAATGAGCAGTTCTTC. This sequence encodes CASSRAGTSGSYNEQFF.

The chain carries TRBV3-1 (or the pseudogene TRBV3-2) and TRBJ1-2; no definite D call. The CDR3 has 14 amino acids. Trimming removed 2 bases at V and 4 bases at J, with 11 bases between. Germline V gives CDR1 LGHDT, CDR2 YNNKEL (reference sequence). The CDR3 sequence: CASSQPGRAYGYTF. For the CDR3, the DNA is TGTGCCAGCAGCCAACCGGGGAGGGCCTATGGCTACACCTTC.

The genes are TRBV7-6 and TRBJ2-7; TRBD2 aligns across 9 bases. Germline values: CDR1 SGHVS, CDR2 FNYEAQ. CDR3 length equals 14 residues. V lost 5 bases, J lost 6 bases, and 8 bases stayed unmatched. CDR3 DNA sequence: TGTGCCAGCAGCCCCGGAGGCGGGAGGGCCGAGCAGTACTTC. As protein: CASSPGGGRAEQYF.

This sequence joins TRBV19 and TRBJ2-7; TRBD1 agrees at 7 bases. CDR3 size: 18 residues. In germline, CDR1 is LNHDA, CDR2 SQIVND (reference sequence). V lost 2 bases and J lost 2; bases outside the gene matches: 15. CDR3 DNA: TGTGCCAGTAGTATATTTGGGGGACAGACGACCCTAGCCTACGAGCAGTACTTC. This codes for CASSIFGGQTTLAYEQYF.

The rearrangement links TRBV18 to TRBJ1-5; maybe TRBD1 (6 bases). Trimming shortened V by 3 bases and J by 5 bases, and 11 bases separated the two germline ends. CDR1 and CDR2 from the germline V gene are KGHSH and LQKENI. The CDR3 sequence is 14 residues long. The CDR3 DNA reads as TGTGCCAGCTCACCGGCAGGGGATCATCAGCCCCAGCATTTT. This encodes CASSPAGDHQPQHF.

The chain joins TRBV29-1 to TRBJ2-7; TRBD2 aligns across 9 bases. Trimming cost V 6 bases and J 3 bases; bases outside gene matches: 6. This CDR3 comprises 13 residues. CDR1 is SQVTM and CDR2 is ANQGSEA in the germline V gene. CDR3 amino acids: CSVGLLAGYEQYF. DNA of the CDR3: TGCAGCGTGGGGCTACTAGCGGGCTACGAGCAGTACTTC.

V and J are TRBV9 and TRBJ2-3, with 7 nucleotides matching TRBD2. The CDR3 contains 14 residues. Per the germline V gene, CDR1 is SGDLS and CDR2 is YYNGEE. Trimming removed 0 bases from V and 7 bases from J; junction bases left unmatched: 5. The CDR3 protein is CASSVDTGGNTQYF. Written as DNA, the CDR3 is TGTGCCAGCAGCGTAGATACGGGAGGAAATACGCAGTATTTT.

The chain carries TRBV2 and TRBJ1-3; TRBD1 is a possible D gene (5 bases). V lost 7 bases and J 0 bases, leaving 10 bases between the germline ends. CDR3 length: 14 amino acids. Germline loops: CDR1 SNHLY, CDR2 FYNNEI. CDR3 sequence reads: CASTGGNSGNTIYF. The CDR3, as DNA: TGTGCCAGCACCGGGGGGAACTCTGGAAACACCATATATTTT.

This chain links TRBV7-9 with TRBJ2-2; D remains unclear. Per the germline V gene, CDR1 is SEHNR and CDR2 is FQNEAQ (reference sequence). The V end lost 2 bases, the J end lost 0 bases, and 10 bases lay between the germline ends. This CDR3 has 16 residues. In DNA form, the CDR3 reads TGTGCCAGCAGCTTACTTGCGTCCGCGAACACCGGGGAGCTGTTTTTT. Its translation: CASSLLASANTGELFF.

The rearrangement uses TRBV30 and TRBJ2-7; D remains unclear. Per the germline V gene, CDR1 is GTSNPN and CDR2 is SVGIG (reference sequence). Trimming left V 5 bases short and J 2 bases short, with 13 bases between. There are 13 residues in the CDR3. The CDR3 DNA reads TGTGCCTGGTGCCCCCGGGTAACCTACGAGCAGTACTTC. This encodes CAWCPRVTYEQYF. Full variable domain (missing parts from reference TRBV30 and TRBJ2-7): SQTIHQWPATLVQPVGSPLSLECTVEGTSNPNLYWYRQAAGRGLQLLFYSVGIGQISSEVPQNLSASRPQDRQFILSSKKLLLSDSGFYLCAWCPRVTYEQYFGPGTRLTVT.

There are a few counts of this clone. V and J are TRBV7-6 and TRBJ2-7; 11 bases are shared with TRBD1. After removal of 3 bases from V and 5 bases from J, the junction contained 6 bases not matched to a gene. Germline V gives CDR1 SGHVS, CDR2 FNYEAQ. The CDR3 consists of 15 residues. CDR3 protein: CASSFGQGAINEQYF. The CDR3 nucleotides read TGTGCCAGCAGCTTCGGACAGGGGGCTATCAACGAGCAGTACTTC.

The chain employs TRBV19 and TRBJ2-7; D unclear. CDR1 LNHDA and CDR2 SQIVND come from the germline V gene (reference sequence). The V end was cut by 4 bases, the J end by 4 bases, with 5 bases between. The CDR3 totals 11 residues. Here the CDR3 DNA reads TGTGCCAGTAGTACAACATACGAGCAGTACTTC. Translating it yields CASSTTYEQYF.

The chain uses TRBV30 and TRBJ1-2; D may be TRBD1 (5 bases). The CDR3 contains 15 residues. The V and J ends lost 0 bases and 5 bases respectively, with 16 bases between them. Germline CDR1 and CDR2: GTSNPN and SVGIG (reference sequence). CDR3 in amino acids: CAWSVVGGLRYGYTF. Here the CDR3 DNA reads TGTGCCTGGAGTGTAGTCGGGGGACTAAGATATGGCTACACCTTC. The variable domain in full, with the rest retrieved from reference TRBV30 and TRBJ1-2, is SQTIHQWPATLVQPVGSPLSLECTVEGTSNPNLYWYRQAAGRGLQLLFYSVGIGQISSEVPQNLSASRPQDRQFILSSKKLLLSDSGFYLCAWSVVGGLRYGYTFGSGTRLTVV.

V usage is TRBV3-1 (or the pseudogene TRBV3-2) and J usage is TRBJ2-7; D might be TRBD1 (6 bases). V dropped 4 bases and J dropped 3 bases, with 10 bases sitting between them. Germline V gene lookup returns CDR1 LGHDT and CDR2 YNNKEL (reference sequence). This CDR3 comprises 13 residues. CDR3 nucleotides: TGTGCCAGCAGCCGGGGGCGGAACTACGAGCAGTACTTC. It codes for CASSRGRNYEQYF.

This CDR3 reads CSVRPQGRNIQYF. The CDR3 DNA is TGCAGCGTGAGGCCGCAGGGTCGAAACATTCAGTACTTC. This chain links TRBV29-1 with TRBJ2-4; weak D call: TRBD1 (5 bases). V lost 6 bases and J lost 6, with 15 bases in between. CDR1 is SQVTM, CDR2 ANQGSEA, per germline. The CDR3 length is 13 residues.

V is TRBV5-6 and J is TRBJ2-7, with 9 positions matching TRBD1. V lost 2 bases and J lost 0; bases outside the gene matches: 3. This CDR3 comprises 15 residues. CDR1 and CDR2 (germline): SGHDT, YYEEEE. The CDR3, as DNA: TGTGCCAGCAGCTTATGGGACAGGGACTCCTACGAGCAGTACTTC. Translating it yields CASSLWDRDSYEQYF. The full variable domain, rest sourced from reference TRBV5-6 and TRBJ2-7, is DAGVTQSPTHLIKTRGQQVTLRCSPKSGHDTVSWYQQALGQGPQFIFQYYEEEERQRGNFPDRFSGHQFPNYSSELNVNALLLGDSALYLCASSLWDRDSYEQYFGPGTRLTVT.

The J gene is TRBJ2-7, the V gene TRBV5-6, with D possibly being TRBD2 (6 bases). The CDR3 is made up of 14 amino acids. The germline V gene encodes CDR1 SGHDT and CDR2 YYEEEE. Between the trimmed V and J ends, which lost 3 bases and 5 bases, there was a span of 15 bases. The CDR3 DNA reads TGTGCCAGCAGCTGGTGGGCGGGGCTCGACGAGCAGTACTTC. Its protein product is CASSWWAGLDEQYF. Based on the CDR3 plus reference TRBV5-6 and TRBJ2-7, the full variable domain is DAGVTQSPTHLIKTRGQQVTLRCSPKSGHDTVSWYQQALGQGPQFIFQYYEEEERQRGNFPDRFSGHQFPNYSSELNVNALLLGDSALYLCASSWWAGLDEQYFGPGTRLTVT.

This chain uses TRBV30 with TRBJ2-6; possibly TRBD1 for D (6 bases). From germline, CDR1 is GTSNPN and CDR2 SVGIG (reference sequence). The CDR3 totals 19 residues. Between the trimmed V and J ends, which lost 0 bases and 0 bases, there was a span of 18 bases. CDR3 amino acids: CAWSVGGTGYHSGANVLTF. In DNA, the CDR3 is TGTGCCTGGAGTGTAGGGGGTACCGGGTACCACTCTGGGGCCAACGTCCTGACTTTC. Full variable domain (missing parts from reference TRBV30 and TRBJ2-6): SQTIHQWPATLVQPVGSPLSLECTVEGTSNPNLYWYRQAAGRGLQLLFYSVGIGQISSEVPQNLSASRPQDRQFILSSKKLLLSDSGFYLCAWSVGGTGYHSGANVLTFGAGSRLTVL.

The rearrangement uses TRBV6-5 and TRBJ1-1; TRBD1 matches at 11 bases. Per germline, CDR1 MNHEY and CDR2 SVGAGI. V dropped 8 bases and J dropped 5; count of bases not matched to a gene: 10. This CDR3 is 15 amino acids long. The CDR3 nucleotides read TGTGCCAGCTACCGGACAGGGGGCAAAGGGACTGAAGCTTTCTTT. Translation gives CASYRTGGKGTEAFF.

The J gene is TRBJ1-2, the V gene TRBV21-1; TRBD1 is the table's D call and was not checked against the DNA. TRBV21-1 is tagged as a pseudogene. The CDR3 is 14 amino acids. The chain's CDR3 is CASSKGPGGRGYTF. The CDR3 bases are TGTGCCAGCAGCAAAGGTCCAGGGGGCCGGGGCTACACCTTC.